These 8 T cell receptor beta chains came from one sample sequenced in a study of shared clonotypes between healthy human individuals. Data came from immunoSEQ multiplex PCR; TCRdb stores just in-frame clones and leaves some out. The sample consists of about 490,000 clones, roughly 80% of them appearing once. Sequencing was done on a sample of PBMCs. Receptors originate from a woman in her thirties or forties in good health. Some clones in this sample may be carry-over from other donors' samples.

Points on this clone: A far larger clone is one base from this, pointing to a likely read error. The rearrangement links TRBV29-1 to TRBJ1-1; no definite D call. Per the germline V gene, CDR1 is SQVTM and CDR2 is ANQGSEA. CDR3 size: 14 residues. Trimming cost V 7 bases and J 7 bases, with 22 bases left between them. The CDR3 bases are TGCAGCGCTGTCCTAACCCGGGGTGGGATTGAAGCTTTCTTT. Translation: CSAVLTRGGIEAFF.

V and J are TRBV19 and TRBJ2-7; the D call may be TRBD1 or TRBD2 (5 bases each). From germline, CDR1 is LNHDA and CDR2 SQIVND (reference sequence). The CDR3 consists of 14 residues. Trimming left V 4 bases short and J 5 bases short, with 15 bases between. CDR3 loop: CASSTRDLQDEQYF. The CDR3 nucleotides read TGTGCCAGTAGTACCCGGGACCTCCAGGACGAGCAGTACTTC.

About this clone: A read error may account for a junction end that differs from germline. The chain recombines TRBV7-7 with TRBJ2-1, with a tentative D call TRBD2 (5 bases). The V gene's germline CDR1 is SSHAT and CDR2 FNYEAQ (reference sequence). The CDR3 has 16 residues. Here the CDR3 DNA reads TGTGCTAGCAGCCCCCTGGCCGGGATGACAAACAATGAGCAGTTCTTC. Translating gives CASSPLAGMTNNEQFF.

V usage is TRBV30 and J usage is TRBJ1-2, with a weak D call TRBD1 (5 bases). V dropped 0 bases and J dropped 4 bases, with 9 bases sitting between them. The length of the CDR3 is 13 residues. The germline V gene has CDR1 GTSNPN and CDR2 SVGIG (reference sequence). The CDR3 nucleotides read TGTGCCTGGAGTGTAGGGGCAGGCTATGGCTACACCTTC. Translating it yields CAWSVGAGYGYTF.

This clone has a count of ten or more. Other DNA sequences in the same sample also yield this CDR3. V is TRBV2 and J is TRBJ2-2; the match to TRBD1 covers 11 bases. Germline trimming cut 5 bases from V and 4 bases from J; bases unmatched to any gene: 6. CDR1 is SNHLY and CDR2 is FYNNEI in the germline V gene. This CDR3 has 16 residues. This CDR3 is CASSWTGGAGTGELFF. The CDR3 DNA reads as TGTGCCAGCAGTTGGACAGGGGGCGCAGGCACCGGGGAGCTGTTTTTT.

Turning to this clone: Given a far larger clone just one base away, this is likely a sequencing read error. J is TRBJ2-7 and V is TRBV30, with a possible D match to TRBD1 (5 bases). CDR3 length: 15 residues. The germline V gene has CDR1 GTSNPN and CDR2 SVGIG (reference sequence). The V gene lost 7 bases and the J gene lost 2 bases, with 21 bases spanning the gap. CDR3 DNA: TGTGCCTTAGCCTTGGACAAGATAGTGGCCTACGAGCAGTACTTC. Translating it yields CALALDKIVAYEQYF. The full variable domain, in which reference TRBV30 and TRBJ2-7 provide the parts outside the CDR3, is SQTIHQWPATLVQPVGSPLSLECTVEGTSNPNLYWYRQAAGRGLQLLFYSVGIGQISSEVPQNLSASRPQDRQFILSSKKLLLSDSGFYLCALALDKIVAYEQYFGPGTRLTVT.

On this clone: Other nucleotide sequences from this sample produce the same CDR3. This chain uses TRBV7-2 with TRBJ2-7; 11 bases match TRBD1. Germline trimming cut 1 base from V and 4 bases from J; bases unmatched to any gene: 3. The CDR3 extends over 15 amino acids. Germline CDR1 reads SGHTA; CDR2 reads FQGNSA. CDR3 coding DNA: TGTGCCAGCAGCTTAGTGGGGACAGGGGGTTACGAGCAGTACTTC. Its translation is CASSLVGTGGYEQYF.

The chain combines TRBV28 with TRBJ2-7; 7 positions match TRBD1. CDR1 and CDR2 from the germline V gene are MDHEN and SYDVKM. CDR3 length equals 11 residues. The CDR3 nucleotides read TGTGCCAGCAGTCTACACAGGGGATGGCCGGTC. It is translated as CASSLHRGWPV.